This T cell receptor beta chain was recorded in a study of blood T cell repertoires in COVID-19. CDR3 length equals 14 residues. V was pared by 2 bases and J by 7 bases, with 14 bases between. Germline V gene lookup returns CDR1 SNHLY and CDR2 FYNNEI. Sequenced by immunoSEQ multiplex PCR; TCRdb stores in-frame clones only, minus some. The sample yields 200,000 to 250,000 clones, more than 75% seen once. The sequence derives from a woman over 75 with COVID-19, enrolled during active disease. The V and J genes are TRBV2 and TRBJ1-2; D unresolved. Input material: peripheral blood. Written as DNA, the CDR3 is TGTGCCAGCAGTGAACCGGGGTTTCTGGGTGGCTACACCTTC. Its translation is CASSEPGFLGGYTF.